This TCR beta chain originates from a study of cytomegalovirus exposure and HLA in healthy donors. PCR involved 60 Vbeta and 13 Jbeta primers. The table came from immunoSEQ multiplex PCR; TCRdb's copy has only in-frame clones and leaves some out. The sample holds about 130,000 clones, 70% to 80% seen once. Study results and caveats: By HLA locus, TCR association rates varied in a later analysis, with DRB1 showing the most and HLA-C the fewest.

Trimming cost V 0 bases and J 8 bases, with 13 bases left between them. The CDR3 totals 14 residues. Germline V gene sequence: CDR1 MNHNY, CDR2 SVGAGI (reference sequence). Remarks on this clone: Antigen unknown.

This sequence joins TRBV6-6 and TRBJ1-2, with D perhaps matching TRBD1 (6 bases). This sequence was found in a middle-aged man in good health and CMV-seropositive. Sequencing used PBMCs. This CDR3 is CASSYSNTGRGYTF. The CDR3 DNA sequence: TGTGCCAGCAGTTACTCTAATACAGGGAGAGGCTACACCTTC.